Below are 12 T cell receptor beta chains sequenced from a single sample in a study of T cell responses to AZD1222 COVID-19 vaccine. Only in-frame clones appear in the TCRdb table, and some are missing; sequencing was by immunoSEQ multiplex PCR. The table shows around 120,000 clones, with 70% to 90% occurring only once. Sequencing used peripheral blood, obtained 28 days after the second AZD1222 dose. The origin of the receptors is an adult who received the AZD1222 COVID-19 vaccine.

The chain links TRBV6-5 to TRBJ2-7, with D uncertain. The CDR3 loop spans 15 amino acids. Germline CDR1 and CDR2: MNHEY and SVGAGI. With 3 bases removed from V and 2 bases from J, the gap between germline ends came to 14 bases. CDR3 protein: CASSYGPPWTYEQYF. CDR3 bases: TGTGCCAGCAGTTATGGACCCCCGTGGACCTACGAGCAGTACTTC.

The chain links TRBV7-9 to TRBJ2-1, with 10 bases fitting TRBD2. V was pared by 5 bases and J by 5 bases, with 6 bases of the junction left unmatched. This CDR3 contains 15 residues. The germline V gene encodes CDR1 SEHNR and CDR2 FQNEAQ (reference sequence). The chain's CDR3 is CASSERTSGNNEQFF. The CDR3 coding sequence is TGTGCCAGCAGCGAGCGGACTAGCGGAAACAATGAGCAGTTCTTC.

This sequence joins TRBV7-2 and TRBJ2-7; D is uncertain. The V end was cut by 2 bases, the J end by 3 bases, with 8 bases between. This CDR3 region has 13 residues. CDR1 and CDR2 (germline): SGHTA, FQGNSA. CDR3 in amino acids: CASSLKSGYEQYF. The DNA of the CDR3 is TGTGCCAGCAGCTTAAAGTCAGGCTACGAGCAGTACTTC.

The CDR3 protein is CASSQDGGYSYEQYF. The CDR3 DNA reads TGTGCCAGCAGCCAAGACGGGGGGTACTCCTACGAGCAGTACTTC. The chain uses TRBV3-1 (or the pseudogene TRBV3-2) and TRBJ2-7, with TRBD2 identical over 7 bases. The CDR3 contains 15 residues. Germline-derived CDR1 and CDR2 are LGHDT and YNNKEL (reference sequence). V shed 0 bases, J shed 0 bases, and the junction held 2 bases outside the gene matches.

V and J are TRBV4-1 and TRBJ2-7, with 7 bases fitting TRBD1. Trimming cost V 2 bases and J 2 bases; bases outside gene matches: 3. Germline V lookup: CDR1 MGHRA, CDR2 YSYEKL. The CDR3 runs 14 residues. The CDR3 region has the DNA TGCGCCAGCAGCCAACCGGGACAGACCTACGAGCAGTACTTC. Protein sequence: CASSQPGQTYEQYF.

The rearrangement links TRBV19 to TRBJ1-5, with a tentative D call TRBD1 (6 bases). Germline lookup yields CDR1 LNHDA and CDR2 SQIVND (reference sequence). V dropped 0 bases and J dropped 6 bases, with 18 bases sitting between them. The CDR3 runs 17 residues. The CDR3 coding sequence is TGTGCCAGTAGTATAGATCCGGGACACCGAGGCGGTCAGCCCCAGCATTTT. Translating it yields CASSIDPGHRGGQPQHF. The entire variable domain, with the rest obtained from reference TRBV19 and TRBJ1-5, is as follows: DGGITQSPKYLFRKEGQNVTLSCEQNLNHDAMYWYRQDPGQGLRLIYYSQIVNDFQKGDIAEGYSVSREKKESFPLTVTSAQKNPTAFYLCASSIDPGHRGGQPQHFGDGTRLSIL.

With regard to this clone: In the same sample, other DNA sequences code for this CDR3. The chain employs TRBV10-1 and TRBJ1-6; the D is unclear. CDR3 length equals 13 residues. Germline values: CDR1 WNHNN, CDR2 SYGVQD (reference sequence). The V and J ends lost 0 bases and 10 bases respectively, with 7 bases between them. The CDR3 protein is CASSESGVSPLHF. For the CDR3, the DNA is TGCGCCAGCAGTGAGTCGGGTGTGTCACCCCTCCACTTT.

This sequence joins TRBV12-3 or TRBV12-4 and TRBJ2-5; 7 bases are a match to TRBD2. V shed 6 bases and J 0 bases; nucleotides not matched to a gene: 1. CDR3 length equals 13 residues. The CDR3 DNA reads TGTGCCAGCAGGGGGACTAACCAAGAGACCCAGTACTTC. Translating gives CASRGTNQETQYF.

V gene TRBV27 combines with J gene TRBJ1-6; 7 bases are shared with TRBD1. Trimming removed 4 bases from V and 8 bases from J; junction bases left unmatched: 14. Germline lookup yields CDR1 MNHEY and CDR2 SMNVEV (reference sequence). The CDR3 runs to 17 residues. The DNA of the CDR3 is TGTGCCAGCAGTTCCCGCCGGGACAGAATAGAGGATTCACCCCTCCACTTT. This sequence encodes CASSSRRDRIEDSPLHF.

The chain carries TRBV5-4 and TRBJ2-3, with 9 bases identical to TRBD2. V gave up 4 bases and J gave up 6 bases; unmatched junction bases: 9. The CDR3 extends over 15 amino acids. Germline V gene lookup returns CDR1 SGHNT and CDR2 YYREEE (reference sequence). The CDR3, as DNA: TGTGCCAGCAGCGGGGGGACTAGCCGCGGGGATACGCAGTATTTT. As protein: CASSGGTSRGDTQYF.

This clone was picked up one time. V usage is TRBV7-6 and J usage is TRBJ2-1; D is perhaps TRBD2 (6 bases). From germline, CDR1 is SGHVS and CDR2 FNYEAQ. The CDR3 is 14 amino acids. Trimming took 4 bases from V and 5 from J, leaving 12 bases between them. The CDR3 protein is CASSSGGVDNEQFF. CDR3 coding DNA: TGTGCCAGCAGCTCAGGAGGGGTGGACAATGAGCAGTTCTTC.

In DNA, the CDR3 is TGTGCCAGCAGCTATGGTGGGTATGGCTACACCTTC. Translating it yields CASSYGGYGYTF. The V and J genes are TRBV28 and TRBJ1-2; the D is unclear. The germline gives CDR1 MDHEN, CDR2 SYDVKM. The CDR3 consists of 12 residues. V was clipped by 6 bases and J by 5 bases, with 10 bases between them.